This TCR beta chain was captured in a study of post-analysis software for immune sequencing data (dated by TCRdb to the mid-2010s). General notes on the study: Recorded disease courses included relapsing-remitting, secondary progressive and progressive-relapsing multiple sclerosis, with some patients lacking subtype annotation. A subset of samples was prepared in parallel using single-end sample barcoding, then pooled and co-amplified after Illumina adapter ligation. The patient repertoires were compared against about 10 previously published healthy control repertoires obtained from donors aged about 6 to 28 years. What the authors observed across the whole study: Compared with controls, multiple sclerosis patients had significantly lower normalized Chao1 diversity, a finding suggesting substantial peripheral T-cell clonal expansion. Direct clustering with F measure revealed strong co-clustering of samples prepared in the same batch, which led to a batch-effect correction. Significantly higher frequencies in patients than in controls were found for roughly 5 TRBV segments, including TRBV5-6, TRBV5-1 and TRBV20-1. The control group was slightly older than the multiple sclerosis patient group.

The time point tag for this specimen amounts to: second blood draw from one MS patient after hematopoietic stem cell transplantation. TCR beta repertoires were profiled from peripheral blood of 13 young patients with multiple sclerosis to demonstrate the VDJtools post-analysis software. The multiple sclerosis patients were children and adolescents between roughly 6 and 17 years of age. Libraries were constructed by PCR. This sample was sequenced with an Illumina HiSeq 2500. Unique molecular identifiers were incorporated into TCR beta cDNA libraries to reduce PCR and sequencing biases. Per 1 to 10 million input T cells, some 500,000 cDNA molecules were obtained, such that each molecule approximated one T cell. The same protocol used for the earlier healthy control dataset was applied to prepare and sequence the patient libraries. Samples belonging to the same batch were prepared together, multiplexed and sequenced on a shared HiSeq lane. The original pipeline was this. MIGEC handled the raw barcoded reads, throwing out single-read molecular identifier groups before consensus assembly and CDR3 extraction. VDJtools was used for post-analysis of the clonotype tables, with diversity normalized by down-sampling every dataset to the smallest sample size. In repertoire overlap clustering, CDR3 amino acid sequences, but not nucleotide sequences, were matched to correct batch-related cross-sample contamination. The public reads were quality trimmed at Q25 with fastp and then assembled into clones with MiXCR by TCRdb, keeping productive beta chains. Merged by CDR3 protein, the rows form single entries marked with the most common genes and DNA. The V and J calls here are based on TCRdb, not the publication. In this sample the table shows under 200,000 distinct CDR3 sequences, around 36% of which occur a single time. The ten most abundant clones make up 25% to 30% of the sample.

The V and J ends are trimmed by 1 base and 2 bases, leaving 12 bases between them. The CDR3 spans 16 residues, from the cysteine through the phenylalanine. Only the CDR3 part of the read is kept: 48 bases, read in frame from the first base. From a lookup of the germline V gene, CDR1 and CDR2 are MGHRA and YSYEKL. In its sample, this clonotype was seen many times. What this receptor recognizes is not known. No base-level quality is on record; no much larger clone is a single base apart. The receptor was isolated from a girl under 18 with multiple sclerosis. Donor details come from another sample of the same person, matched by shared clones. The chain is made from TRBV4-1 and TRBJ1-5; a confident D gene designation cannot be given. Here the sequenced sample was blood, taken after autologous hematopoietic stem cell transplantation. The encoded CDR3 is CASSQASGSGNQPQHF. The DNA is TGCGCCAGCAGCCAAGCTTCCGGAAGTGGCAATCAGCCCCAGCATTTT.